This TCR beta chain was sequenced during a study of blood T cell repertoires in COVID-19. About the study: Samples of COVID-19 (acute and convalescent) were obtained from the United States, Italy and Spain. Sample material is recorded as cDNA or gDNA derived from T cells, B-cell-depleted T cells, or PBMCs.

In the original workflow: How many nucleated cells were present was estimated from reference gene primer amplification. This table comes from immunoSEQ multiplex PCR, and its TCRdb copy is limited to in-frame clones, with some not included. V and J calls and clone size are given by that table; D and trimming were obtained from the DNA. The profile shows approximately 210,000 clones, 80% to 90% of them singletons. In the case of this clone: The sample contains more than one DNA sequence encoding this CDR3.

The CDR3 is 14 amino acids. Germline CDR1 KGHSH, CDR2 LQKENI. Trimming stripped 6 bases from V and 0 bases from J, with 11 bases between. This chain joins TRBV18 and TRBJ1-1; unclear D gene. Sample: peripheral blood. This receptor was obtained from an older woman with acute or convalescent COVID-19. This CDR3 reads CASSPSGVNTEAFF. CDR3 nucleotide sequence: TGTGCCAGCTCCCCCTCCGGGGTGAACACTGAAGCTTTCTTT.